The rows below give T cell receptor beta chains drawn from one sample of a study of blood T cell repertoires in COVID-19. Only in-frame clones appear in the TCRdb table, and some are missing; sequencing was by immunoSEQ multiplex PCR. This repertoire shows tens of thousands of clones, approximately 90% found once; its top ten account for approximately 6%. Sequencing was done on a sample of peripheral blood. These receptors all come from a woman aged 55-70 years with COVID-19, enrolled during active disease. Both conserved end residues are part of each CDR3. D genes are given only for firm matches. Expanded clones get a size class; other rows say once, few or many, or leave the size out.

-	TRBJ2-6	-	TRBV29-1	TGCAGCGTTGGTCGCTCTGGGGCCAACGTCCTGACTTTC	CSVGRSGANVLTF
-	TRBJ2-7	-	TRBV6-5	TGTGCCAGCACTTCCCTCGGAGGGGATAAGTACGAGCAGTACTTC	CASTSLGGDKYEQYF
once	TRBJ1-6	TRBD1	TRBV5-1	TGCGCCAGCAGCTTGGTTGGGACAGATAATTCACCCCTCCACTTT	CASSLVGTDNSPLHF
-	TRBJ2-7	TRBD2	TRBV5-1	TGCGCCAGCAGCTTGGCCCCCATAGCGGGCACCTACGAGCAGTACTTC	CASSLAPIAGTYEQYF
few	TRBJ2-1	-	TRBV29-1	TGCAGCGTTGAGTCACCACCCTTTGCGGGACGCTACAATGAGCAGTTCTTC	CSVESPPFAGRYNEQFF
-	TRBJ1-5	TRBD1	TRBV6-5	TGTGCCAGCGTTGGCAGGGGGCTCTATCAGCCCCAGCATTTT	CASVGRGLYQPQHF
-	TRBJ2-2	-	TRBV14	TGTGCCAGCAGCCACGTGTCTCTCACCGGGGAGCTGTTTTTT	CASSHVSLTGELFF
-	TRBJ2-5	TRBD2	TRBV20-1	TGCAGTGCTAGTACTAGCGGGAGGGTAAGAGAGACCCAGTACTTC	CSASTSGRVRETQYF
-	TRBJ2-1	-	TRBV11-3	TGTGCCAGCAGCTTAGCCCCCAATCAGGATGAGCAGTTCTTC	CASSLAPNQDEQFF
-	TRBJ1-1	-	TRBV10-3	TGTGCCATCAGTGAGTCTGGCCCGAACACTGAAGCTTTCTTT	CAISESGPNTEAFF
-	TRBJ1-4	-	TRBV29-1	TGCAGCGTACTGAAGGGAGGAAGTGAAAAACTGTTTTTT	CSVLKGGSEKLFF
-	TRBJ2-2	-	TRBV7-3	TGTGCCAGCAGTTATGGACTTGGCGGCGGGGAGCTGTTTTTT	CASSYGLGGGELFF
-	TRBJ2-7	-	TRBV2	TGTGCCAGCTCACCCGGGGCCTACGAGCAGTACTTC	CASSPGAYEQYF
-	TRBJ1-5	-	TRBV9	TGTGCCAGCAGCGTAGGGGGACAAGGAAGCAATCAGCCCCAGCATTTT	CASSVGGQGSNQPQHF
-	TRBJ2-5	TRBD2	TRBV3-1/TRBV3-2	TGTGCCAGCAGCCAAGCTCAGCGGGGGATCGAGACCCAGTACTTC	CASSQAQRGIETQYF
-	TRBJ1-1	TRBD1	TRBV30	TGTGCCTGGAGGGCCCGGGACAGGGGGAACACTGAAGCTTTCTTT	CAWRARDRGNTEAFF
-	TRBJ1-4	-	TRBV28	TGTGCCAGCAGTAAACCGGGGTCGGGCGAAAAACTGTTTTTT	CASSKPGSGEKLFF
-	TRBJ2-1	TRBD1	TRBV5-5	TGTGCCAGCAGACAATTGGGACAGGAACTTGAGCAGTTCTTC	CASRQLGQELEQFF
-	TRBJ2-5	TRBD1	TRBV5-4	TGTGCCAGCAGCTGGGACAGCCAAGAGACCCAGTACTTC	CASSWDSQETQYF
-	TRBJ2-2	-	TRBV5-1	TGCGCCAGCAGCGAAATGGGGCCCCCGGGGGAGCTGTTTTTT	CASSEMGPPGELFF
-	TRBJ1-6	TRBD1	TRBV5-4	TGTGCCAGCAGCCCAGGGGGTCCTAGCACCTATAATTCACCCCTCCACTTT	CASSPGGPSTYNSPLHF
once	TRBJ2-2	TRBD2	TRBV25-1	TGTGCCAGCATGACGGGAGGGCCGGACGGGGAGCTGTTTTTT	CASMTGGPDGELFF
-	TRBJ1-5	TRBD1	TRBV18	TGTGCCAGCTCACCCGGACAGGGTCCTCAGCCCCAGCATTTT	CASSPGQGPQPQHF
-	TRBJ1-1	-	TRBV6-5	TGTGCCAGCTTTCGTCCTCTGAACACTGAAGCTTTCTTT	CASFRPLNTEAFF
-	TRBJ1-5	TRBD1	TRBV19	TGTGCCAGTAGTCCGCCACAGGGGACGAGGAATCAGCCCCAGCATTTT	CASSPPQGTRNQPQHF
-	TRBJ1-2	TRBD1	TRBV28	TGTGCCAGCAGTTCAGGGGGTTCGGGCGGCGGCTACACCTTC	CASSSGGSGGGYTF
-	TRBJ1-1	-	TRBV6-2/TRBV6-3	TGTGCCAGCAGTTTAGGGGGTGGGACTGAAGCTTTCTTT	CASSLGGGTEAFF
-	TRBJ2-5	TRBD2	TRBV7-7	TGTGCTAGCGCTAGCGGGAGTGACCCCCAAGAGACCCAGTACTTC	CASASGSDPQETQYF
-	TRBJ2-2	-	TRBV2	TGTGCCAGCAGATTTGACACCTCCGGGGAGCTGTTTTTT	CASRFDTSGELFF
-	TRBJ1-4	TRBD1	TRBV2	TGTGCCAGCAGGGCCACGCTGGACAGGCGGCGTGAAAAACTGTTTTTT	CASRATLDRRREKLFF
-	TRBJ1-1	TRBD1	TRBV6-6	TGTGCCAGCAGTTACTGGACAGGGGGTGCGCCCACTGAAGCTTTCTTT	CASSYWTGGAPTEAFF
-	TRBJ2-1	TRBD2	TRBV14	TGTGCCAGCAGCCCTCGACTAGCGGGAGATAAGTTCTTC	CASSPRLAGDKFF
-	TRBJ2-1	-	TRBV7-9	TGTGCCAGCAGCCCGGACTATTATGAGCAGTTCTTC	CASSPDYYEQFF
-	TRBJ1-3	TRBD1	TRBV7-9	TGTGCCAGCAGCCTAGCCGGGACAGGGAACTCTGGAAACACCATATATTTT	CASSLAGTGNSGNTIYF
-	TRBJ1-2	-	TRBV6-1	TGTGCCAGCAGTGAATATCGGAGTCGGGGCTATGGCTACACCTTC	CASSEYRSRGYGYTF
-	TRBJ2-1	-	TRBV6-5	TGTGCCAGCAGTTCCAAACTCCTGAGCTCCTACAATGAGCAGTTCTTC	CASSSKLLSSYNEQFF
once	TRBJ2-3	-	TRBV3-1/TRBV3-2	TGTGCCAGCAGCCAAGGTTTAAATACGCAGTATTTT	CASSQGLNTQYF
-	TRBJ1-6	-	TRBV6-6	TGTGCCACAGGGGACCGTCGTAATTCACCCCTCCACTTT	CATGDRRNSPLHF
once	TRBJ1-5	TRBD1	TRBV28	TGTGCCAGCAGTCCCTTATTCGACAGGGGGCATCGGGGTCTGCAGCCCCAGCATTTT	CASSPLFDRGHRGLQPQHF
-	TRBJ1-1	-	TRBV10-3	TGTGCCATCAGTAGACGACACACGGATATGAACACTGAAGCTTTCTTT	CAISRRHTDMNTEAFF
once	TRBJ2-3	TRBD2	TRBV5-1	TGCGCCAGCAGCTCCTCTAGCGGTTTCACAGATACGCAGTATTTT	CASSSSSGFTDTQYF
-	TRBJ2-7	-	TRBV19	TGTGCCAGTAGTATATTCGTCGGTACTCAGGTCGAGCAGTACTTC	CASSIFVGTQVEQYF
-	TRBJ2-1	TRBD1	TRBV10-3	TGTGCCATCAGTGAGGCCAAACCCGGGACAGCAAATGAGCAGTTCTTC	CAISEAKPGTANEQFF
-	TRBJ2-7	TRBD2	TRBV4-1	TGCGCCAGCAGCCAATCTAGCGGGTACTCCTACGAGCAGTACTTC	CASSQSSGYSYEQYF
-	TRBJ2-1	-	TRBV11-3	TGTGCCAGCAGTTCGAATTCCGGGCCCACGGGGGAGCAGTTCTTC	CASSSNSGPTGEQFF
-	TRBJ2-5	TRBD1	TRBV19	TGTGCCAGTAGTAACCGGGACAGAAGGTACTTC	CASSNRDRRYF
-	TRBJ2-1	TRBD1	TRBV6-6	TGTGCCAGCAGTTACCTCGGGACAGACTACAATGAGCAGTTCTTC	CASSYLGTDYNEQFF
-	TRBJ2-1	-	TRBV19	TGTGCCAGTAGTATAAATTGGGGCGGTGAGCAGTTCTTC	CASSINWGGEQFF
-	TRBJ1-1	-	TRBV5-4	TGTGCCAGCAGCCCGGAGCGGACGGGAAACACTGAAGCTTTCTTT	CASSPERTGNTEAFF
-	TRBJ2-7	-	TRBV19	TGTGCCAGTAGTATAGGCCCCCTTACTAGCCACGAGCAGTACTTC	CASSIGPLTSHEQYF
-	TRBJ2-3	-	TRBV27	TGTGCCAGCAGCCAACAGGGTTCTACGCAGTATTTT	CASSQQGSTQYF
-	TRBJ2-1	-	TRBV10-1	TGCGCCAGCAGCTCAGTCATGTTGAATGAGCAGTTCTTC	CASSSVMLNEQFF
few	TRBJ1-3	-	TRBV12-3/TRBV12-4	TGTGCCAGCAGTTTAGGACAGCGAAACACCATATATTTT	CASSLGQRNTIYF
-	TRBJ2-7	TRBD1	TRBV3-1/TRBV3-2	TGTGCCAGCAGCCAAGATTGGGACAGGGGATCCTACGAGCAGTACTTC	CASSQDWDRGSYEQYF
-	TRBJ1-1	-	TRBV30	TGTGCCTGGAGTGACGACGGGAACGCGGGGAACACTGAAGCTTTCTTT	CAWSDDGNAGNTEAFF
-	TRBJ1-4	TRBD1	TRBV28	TGTGCCAGCAGTTTATTGGGACAGGGAAATGAAAAACTGTTTTTT	CASSLLGQGNEKLFF
medium-sized	TRBJ2-3	TRBD2	TRBV6-4	TGTGCCAGCAGTGACGTTAGCGGGGAGGCCTCAGATACGCAGTATTTT	CASSDVSGEASDTQYF
-	TRBJ2-7	TRBD2	TRBV7-9	TGTGCCAGCAGCTTACCCCAAAGCGGGAGCGGCGAGCAGTACTTC	CASSLPQSGSGEQYF